The rows below give T cell receptor beta chains drawn from one sample of a study of T cell repertoires in cytomegalovirus infection. Each CDR3 protein is one row after TCRdb ran MiXCR on the reads. Among about 320,000 distinct CDR3 sequences listed, over 7.5% were seen once. Input material: PBMCs. The receptors shown here come from a human donor in good health (CMV status not recorded). Some clones in this sample may be carry-over from other donors' samples. Both conserved end residues are part of each CDR3. The D gene is left open where the match is weak. Clone size is stated in some rows and not others, as once, few, many or a class when expanded.

clone_size: many
d_call: TRBD1
v_call: TRBV7-8
j_call: TRBJ1-2
cdr3_aa: CASSQDRGSHNPHGYTF
cdr3_nt: TGTGCCAGCAGCCAGGACAGGGGGTCTCATAATCCCCATGGCTACACCTTC

clone_size: .
d_call: .
v_call: TRBV15
j_call: TRBJ2-5
cdr3_aa: CATRRSQETQYF
cdr3_nt: TGTGCCACCAGAAGGAGCCAAGAGACCCAGTACTTC

clone_size: .
d_call: TRBD2
v_call: TRBV28
j_call: TRBJ2-3
cdr3_aa: CASSTDWAGGPSDTQYF
cdr3_nt: TGTGCCAGCAGTACCGACTGGGCGGGAGGGCCTTCGGATACGCAGTATTTT

clone_size: many
d_call: TRBD2
v_call: TRBV12-3/TRBV12-4
j_call: TRBJ2-1
cdr3_aa: CASSSFTSRTSGRNEQFF
cdr3_nt: TGTGCCAGCAGTAGCTTTACAAGTCGGACTAGCGGGAGAAATGAGCAGTTCTTC

clone_size: many
d_call: .
v_call: TRBV12-3/TRBV12-4
j_call: TRBJ1-6
cdr3_aa: CASSLDPSRGRSSPLHF
cdr3_nt: TGTGCCAGCAGTTTAGACCCCTCGAGGGGAAGGAGTTCACCCCTCCACTTT

clone_size: many
d_call: .
v_call: TRBV11-2
j_call: TRBJ2-3
cdr3_aa: CASSLQLLTDTQYF
cdr3_nt: TGTGCCAGCAGCTTACAGTTACTCACAGATACGCAGTATTTT

clone_size: many
d_call: .
v_call: TRBV7-8
j_call: TRBJ2-1
cdr3_aa: CASSPRTNYLYNEQFF
cdr3_nt: TGTGCCAGCAGCCCCCGGACTAACTACTTGTACAATGAGCAGTTCTTC

clone_size: .
d_call: .
v_call: TRBV7-2
j_call: TRBJ2-6
cdr3_aa: CASSPFKISGANVLTF
cdr3_nt: TGTGCCAGCAGCCCCTTTAAGATCTCTGGGGCCAACGTCCTGACTTTC

clone_size: many
d_call: .
v_call: TRBV6-6
j_call: TRBJ2-7
cdr3_aa: CASKPGPRRRSIHEQYF
cdr3_nt: TGTGCCAGCAAGCCGGGCCCGCGGCGCCGGTCAATCCACGAGCAGTACTTC

clone_size: few
d_call: .
v_call: TRBV28
j_call: TRBJ2-3
cdr3_aa: CASSSLRRGIQGDTQYF
cdr3_nt: TGTGCCAGCAGTTCCCTCAGGAGGGGGATCCAAGGGGATACGCAGTATTTT

clone_size: many
d_call: .
v_call: TRBV7-2
j_call: TRBJ2-7
cdr3_aa: CASSPRRAPYEQYF
cdr3_nt: TGTGCCAGCAGCCCCAGGAGGGCCCCCTACGAGCAGTACTTC

clone_size: .
d_call: .
v_call: TRBV12-3/TRBV12-4
j_call: TRBJ1-1
cdr3_aa: CANGGGVNTEAFF
cdr3_nt: TGTGCCAACGGTGGGGGGGTGAACACTGAAGCTTTCTTT

clone_size: .
d_call: .
v_call: TRBV6-5
j_call: TRBJ2-7
cdr3_aa: CASSYTQSAYEQYF
cdr3_nt: TGTGCCAGCAGTTACACGCAGTCGGCCTACGAGCAGTACTTC

clone_size: .
d_call: .
v_call: TRBV10-1
j_call: TRBJ2-1
cdr3_aa: CASSDDYNEQFF
cdr3_nt: TGCGCCAGCAGTGATGACTACAATGAGCAGTTCTTC

clone_size: .
d_call: .
v_call: TRBV6-2/TRBV6-3
j_call: TRBJ2-7
cdr3_aa: CASSEQLRKGTYEQYF
cdr3_nt: TGTGCCAGCAGTGAACAATTAAGGAAAGGGACCTACGAGCAGTACTTC

clone_size: many
d_call: .
v_call: TRBV7-2
j_call: TRBJ1-2
cdr3_aa: CASSLVAGNYAQNYGYTF
cdr3_nt: TGTGCCAGCAGCTTAGTGGCAGGGAACTACGCTCAAAACTATGGCTACACCTTC

clone_size: many
d_call: TRBD1
v_call: TRBV7-2
j_call: TRBJ2-7
cdr3_aa: CASSLAKGASYEQYF
cdr3_nt: TGTGCCAGCAGCTTAGCTAAGGGGGCCTCCTACGAGCAGTACTTC

clone_size: few
d_call: .
v_call: TRBV6-5
j_call: TRBJ1-1
cdr3_aa: CASSYLGANTEAFF
cdr3_nt: TGTGCCAGCAGTTACCTGGGGGCGAACACTGAAGCTTTCTTT

clone_size: many
d_call: TRBD1
v_call: TRBV7-2
j_call: TRBJ1-2
cdr3_aa: CASSLSFTGGMGYTF
cdr3_nt: TGTGCCAGCAGCTTATCCTTCACAGGGGGCATGGGCTACACCTTC

clone_size: many
d_call: .
v_call: TRBV7-2
j_call: TRBJ2-7
cdr3_aa: CASSWDFNYEQYF
cdr3_nt: TGTGCCAGCAGCTGGGACTTCAACTACGAGCAGTACTTC

clone_size: few
d_call: .
v_call: TRBV27
j_call: TRBJ2-4
cdr3_aa: CASSLNQDAKNIQYF
cdr3_nt: TGTGCCAGCAGTTTAAACCAGGACGCCAAAAACATTCAGTACTTC

clone_size: many
d_call: .
v_call: TRBV4-2
j_call: TRBJ1-2
cdr3_aa: CASSQDKGGTGYGYTF
cdr3_nt: TGTGCCAGCAGCCAGGATAAGGGGGGAACCGGCTATGGCTACACCTTC

clone_size: .
d_call: TRBD1
v_call: TRBV12-3/TRBV12-4
j_call: TRBJ2-7
cdr3_aa: CASSGDRGRYEQYF
cdr3_nt: TGTGCCAGCAGTGGGGACAGGGGGCGATACGAGCAGTACTTC

clone_size: .
d_call: TRBD2
v_call: TRBV6-2/TRBV6-3
j_call: TRBJ2-1
cdr3_aa: CASASSGRGNEQFF
cdr3_nt: TGTGCCAGCGCCTCTAGCGGGAGAGGCAATGAGCAGTTCTTC

clone_size: .
d_call: TRBD1
v_call: TRBV12-3/TRBV12-4
j_call: TRBJ1-2
cdr3_aa: CASSYRGQGRNGYTF
cdr3_nt: TGTGCCAGCAGTTATAGGGGACAGGGGCGGAATGGCTACACCTTC

clone_size: .
d_call: .
v_call: TRBV6-2/TRBV6-3
j_call: TRBJ2-1
cdr3_aa: CASSYGLAGSLNDRQFF
cdr3_nt: TGTGCCAGCAGTTACGGCCTCGCGGGATCTCTTAACGATCGGCAGTTCTTC

clone_size: many
d_call: TRBD1
v_call: TRBV10-3
j_call: TRBJ2-4
cdr3_aa: CAISESGTGDMLGIQYF
cdr3_nt: TGTGCCATCAGTGAGTCGGGGACAGGTGATATGCTCGGCATTCAGTACTTC

clone_size: .
d_call: TRBD2
v_call: TRBV7-2
j_call: TRBJ2-5
cdr3_aa: CASSLAMAGGPPETQYF
cdr3_nt: TGTGCCAGCAGCTTAGCGATGGCGGGGGGGCCGCCCGAGACCCAGTACTTC

clone_size: many
d_call: .
v_call: TRBV7-6
j_call: TRBJ1-4
cdr3_aa: CASTRDIATNEKLFF
cdr3_nt: TGTGCCAGCACAAGGGACATTGCAACTAATGAAAAACTGTTTTTT

clone_size: .
d_call: .
v_call: TRBV20-1
j_call: TRBJ1-2
cdr3_aa: CSASIGEGNYGYTF
cdr3_nt: TGCAGTGCTAGTATCGGAGAGGGTAACTATGGCTACACCTTC

clone_size: few
d_call: .
v_call: TRBV7-6
j_call: TRBJ1-1
cdr3_aa: CASSLFTPEAFF
cdr3_nt: TGTGCCAGCAGCCTTTTTACACCTGAAGCTTTCTTT

clone_size: .
d_call: TRBD1
v_call: TRBV10-3
j_call: TRBJ2-2
cdr3_aa: CAISGDRANTGELFF
cdr3_nt: TGTGCCATCAGTGGAGACAGGGCGAACACCGGGGAGCTGTTTTTT

clone_size: .
d_call: TRBD2
v_call: TRBV28
j_call: TRBJ2-3
cdr3_aa: CASSPWSGRGPDTQYF
cdr3_nt: TGTGCCAGCAGTCCCTGGAGCGGGAGGGGTCCAGATACGCAGTATTTT

clone_size: .
d_call: TRBD2
v_call: TRBV7-9
j_call: TRBJ2-2
cdr3_aa: CASRPGLAPGELFF
cdr3_nt: TGTGCCAGCAGGCCGGGACTAGCGCCCGGGGAGCTGTTTTTT

clone_size: few
d_call: .
v_call: TRBV20-1
j_call: TRBJ2-7
cdr3_aa: CSARAGNSYEQYF
cdr3_nt: TGCAGTGCTAGGGCGGGAAATTCCTACGAGCAGTACTTC

clone_size: .
d_call: .
v_call: TRBV7-6
j_call: TRBJ2-5
cdr3_aa: CASSYPGTTNQETQYF
cdr3_nt: TGTGCCAGCAGCTACCCCGGGACAACTAACCAAGAGACCCAGTACTTC

clone_size: many
d_call: .
v_call: TRBV7-2
j_call: TRBJ2-6
cdr3_aa: CASSLAGRLPSGANVLTF
cdr3_nt: TGTGCCAGCAGCTTAGCGGGCAGGCTGCCCTCGGGGGCCAACGTCCTGACTTTC

clone_size: .
d_call: .
v_call: TRBV11-1
j_call: TRBJ1-5
cdr3_aa: CASSLCGDSRSNQPQHF
cdr3_nt: TGTGCCAGCAGCTTATGTGGGGACTCGAGGAGCAATCAGCCCCAGCATTTT

clone_size: few
d_call: .
v_call: TRBV7-2
j_call: TRBJ2-7
cdr3_aa: CASSEREQYF
cdr3_nt: TGTGCCAGCAGCGAGCGCGAGCAGTACTTC

clone_size: .
d_call: .
v_call: TRBV7-2
j_call: TRBJ2-5
cdr3_aa: CASSLDGGSGTQYF
cdr3_nt: TGTGCCAGCAGCTTAGATGGCGGCTCCGGGACCCAGTACTTC

clone_size: few
d_call: TRBD1
v_call: TRBV7-8
j_call: TRBJ1-4
cdr3_aa: CASSLATGGGNEKLFF
cdr3_nt: TGTGCCAGCAGCTTAGCAACAGGGGGAGGCAATGAAAAACTGTTTTTT

clone_size: many
d_call: .
v_call: TRBV7-2
j_call: TRBJ2-5
cdr3_aa: CASSLGWETQYF
cdr3_nt: TGTGCCAGCAGCTTAGGGTGGGAGACCCAGTACTTC

clone_size: few
d_call: .
v_call: TRBV7-2
j_call: TRBJ1-3
cdr3_aa: CASSFLPDSGNTIYF
cdr3_nt: TGTGCCAGCAGCTTTCTTCCGGACTCGGGAAACACCATATATTTT

clone_size: many
d_call: .
v_call: TRBV20-1
j_call: TRBJ1-1
cdr3_aa: CSARSRGDGLNTEAFF
cdr3_nt: TGCAGTGCCCGAAGTCGTGGGGACGGCTTGAACACTGAAGCTTTCTTT

clone_size: many
d_call: .
v_call: TRBV12-3/TRBV12-4
j_call: TRBJ1-1
cdr3_aa: CASSPGSGTEAFF
cdr3_nt: TGTGCCAGCAGTCCAGGGTCCGGCACTGAAGCTTTCTTT

clone_size: .
d_call: .
v_call: TRBV19
j_call: TRBJ2-4
cdr3_aa: CASSRGAVSKNIQYF
cdr3_nt: TGTGCCAGTAGTAGGGGGGCTGTGTCCAAAAACATTCAGTACTTC

clone_size: .
d_call: .
v_call: TRBV28
j_call: TRBJ2-6
cdr3_aa: CASSVSPANVLTF
cdr3_nt: TGTGCCAGCAGTGTGAGCCCGGCCAACGTCCTGACTTTC

clone_size: many
d_call: TRBD1
v_call: TRBV7-8
j_call: TRBJ1-1
cdr3_aa: CASSKDRVYTEAFF
cdr3_nt: TGTGCCAGCAGCAAGGACAGGGTTTACACTGAAGCTTTCTTT

clone_size: few
d_call: TRBD1
v_call: TRBV19
j_call: TRBJ1-5
cdr3_aa: CASSINNRGRNQPQHF
cdr3_nt: TGTGCCAGTAGTATAAACAACAGGGGTCGTAATCAGCCCCAGCATTTT

clone_size: many
d_call: .
v_call: TRBV28
j_call: TRBJ1-6
cdr3_aa: CASRQSSYNSPLHF
cdr3_nt: TGTGCCAGCAGACAGAGCTCCTATAATTCACCCCTCCACTTT

clone_size: many
d_call: .
v_call: TRBV7-2
j_call: TRBJ2-3
cdr3_aa: CASSLVALAADTQYF
cdr3_nt: TGTGCCAGCAGCTTAGTCGCCCTAGCCGCAGATACGCAGTATTTT

clone_size: many
d_call: TRBD2
v_call: TRBV7-2
j_call: TRBJ2-5
cdr3_aa: CATGTSGGETQYF
cdr3_nt: TGTGCCACGGGAACTAGCGGGGGGGAGACCCAGTACTTC

clone_size: few
d_call: .
v_call: TRBV6-1
j_call: TRBJ2-5
cdr3_aa: CASSARGARETQYF
cdr3_nt: TGTGCCAGCAGTGCCCGGGGCGCCCGTGAGACCCAGTACTTC

clone_size: .
d_call: .
v_call: TRBV20-1
j_call: TRBJ2-5
cdr3_aa: CSASQAGGVQETQYF
cdr3_nt: TGCAGTGCTTCCCAAGCCGGCGGGGTACAAGAGACCCAGTACTTC

clone_size: .
d_call: .
v_call: TRBV30
j_call: TRBJ1-6
cdr3_aa: CACIREDSPLHF
cdr3_nt: TGTGCCTGTATCCGGGAGGATTCACCCCTCCACTTT

clone_size: few
d_call: .
v_call: TRBV12-3/TRBV12-4
j_call: TRBJ2-1
cdr3_aa: CASSYRDGREQFF
cdr3_nt: TGTGCCAGCAGCTACAGGGATGGTAGGGAGCAGTTCTTC

clone_size: .
d_call: TRBD1
v_call: TRBV7-2
j_call: TRBJ2-5
cdr3_aa: CASSSTGNAETQYF
cdr3_nt: TGTGCCAGCAGCTCGACAGGGAATGCAGAGACCCAGTACTTC